Each of the 27 T cell receptor beta chains below was sequenced from the same sample in a study of PD-1 blockade in classical Hodgkin lymphoma. TCRdb's copy holds only in-frame clones and misses some; the assay was immunoSEQ multiplex PCR. The table shows about 110,000 clones, with roughly nine tenths occurring only once. Patients all relapsed after autologous stem cell transplantation, and there was variation in brentuximab vedotin exposure. This specimen was peripheral blood mononuclear cells (PBMCs), taken before the second cycle of nivolumab. These receptors were obtained from a human donor with classical Hodgkin lymphoma.

DNA for the CDR3: TGCGCCAGCAGCCAAGATGAGTGGGGACGTGGCTACACCTTC. This translates into CASSQDEWGRGYTF. The chain couples TRBV4-1 to TRBJ1-2; D is perhaps TRBD1 (5 bases). Germline V gene lookup returns CDR1 MGHRA and CDR2 YSYEKL. CDR3 length: 14 residues. Trimming pared 0 bases from V and 7 bases from J, leaving 12 bases between.

The chain recombines TRBV27 with TRBJ2-3, with a weak D call TRBD2 (6 bases). Germline assignment: CDR1 MNHEY and CDR2 SMNVEV (reference sequence). This CDR3 comprises 16 residues. The V and J ends lost 5 bases and 6 bases respectively, with 21 bases between them. DNA for the CDR3: TGTGCCAGCAGTCGAAGACTAGACGGAATCCGGGATACGCAGTATTTT. Encoded protein: CASSRRLDGIRDTQYF.

J is TRBJ1-1 and V is TRBV10-1; D remains unclear. CDR1 is WNHNN and CDR2 is SYGVQD in the germline V gene (reference sequence). CDR3 length: 16 amino acids. Deletions cut 6 bases from V and 4 bases from J, with 21 bases between. The CDR3, as DNA: TGCGCCAGCAGGCACTTATCCCTCGGGGAGCCCACTGAAGCTTTCTTT. Protein sequence: CASRHLSLGEPTEAFF.

The chain is built from TRBV6-5 and TRBJ1-2; 8 nucleotides match TRBD1. Germline trimming cut 5 bases from V and 7 bases from J; bases unmatched to any gene: 9. CDR1 and CDR2 (germline): MNHEY, SVGAGI. The CDR3 consists of 14 residues. The CDR3 DNA reads as TGTGCCAGCAGTACAAGGACAGGGATCACTGGCTACACCTTC. Translating it yields CASSTRTGITGYTF.

CDR3 nucleotides: TGCGCCAGCAGCTATGTTGGGTTAAACTATGGCTACACCTTC. This encodes CASSYVGLNYGYTF. The V call is TRBV5-1, the J call TRBJ1-2, with D hard to call. Trimming removed 3 bases from V and 2 bases from J, with 11 bases in between. Per the germline V gene, CDR1 is SGHRS and CDR2 is YFSETQ. The CDR3 has 14 residues.

The sample holds a few counts of this clone. The chain links TRBV5-4 to TRBJ2-1; the match to TRBD2 covers 8 bases. This CDR3 region has 14 residues. Per the germline V gene, CDR1 is SGHNT and CDR2 is YYREEE (reference sequence). V was clipped by 4 bases and J by 10 bases; unmatched bases: 10. Here the CDR3 DNA reads TGTGCCAGCAGCGAGACACTAGCGGCAAAAGAGCAGTTCTTC. Residues: CASSETLAAKEQFF.

The chain uses TRBV10-3 and TRBJ1-1, with 8 bases identical to TRBD1. CDR3 length: 15 residues. V gave up 10 bases and J gave up 1 base; unmatched junction bases: 11. Looked up from germline, CDR1 is ENHRY and CDR2 is SYGVKD. The DNA of the CDR3 is TGTGCCACCTCACCTGGGACAGGAACGAACACTGAAGCTTTCTTT. Amino acids: CATSPGTGTNTEAFF.

The chain employs TRBV19 and TRBJ2-3; D remains ambiguous. The V and J ends lost 6 bases and 6 bases respectively, with 19 bases between them. The CDR3 length is 15 residues. The germline CDR1 and CDR2 sequences are LNHDA and SQIVND (reference sequence). The CDR3 is CASSPDEWFGDTQYF. The CDR3 DNA is TGTGCCAGTAGCCCCGACGAGTGGTTTGGGGATACGCAGTATTTT.

The gene calls are TRBV4-2 and TRBJ2-3; D uncertain. The CDR3 runs to 16 residues. Trimming shortened V by 3 bases and J by 1 base, and 14 bases separated the two germline ends. In germline, CDR1 is LGHNA, CDR2 YNFKEQ. The CDR3: CASSQEILRGTDTQYF. In DNA, the CDR3 is TGTGCCAGCAGCCAGGAGATTTTACGGGGCACAGATACGCAGTATTTT.

CDR3 loop: CASSQGVGGSPYEQYF. Here the CDR3 DNA reads TGCGCCAGCAGCCAAGGGGTGGGAGGGTCACCCTACGAGCAGTACTTC. The genes are TRBV4-1 and TRBJ2-7, with 7 bases that match TRBD2. Germline CDR1 MGHRA, CDR2 YSYEKL. This CDR3 is built from 16 residues. Trimming at V came to 1 base and at J to 2 bases, leaving 8 bases not matched to a gene.

V usage is TRBV7-2 and J usage is TRBJ2-7; tentatively, D is TRBD1 (5 bases). Germline values: CDR1 SGHTA, CDR2 FQGNSA. CDR3 length: 14 residues. The V end was cut by 7 bases, the J end by 0 bases, with 13 bases between. CDR3: CASKFDRSSYEQYF. The DNA for the CDR3 is TGTGCCAGCAAATTCGACAGAAGCTCCTACGAGCAGTACTTC.

The chain employs TRBV7-6 and TRBJ2-7, with 8 bases aligning to TRBD1. Trimming at V came to 4 bases and at J to 2 bases, leaving 4 bases not matched to a gene. There are 14 residues in the CDR3. The germline gives CDR1 SGHVS, CDR2 FNYEAQ. The CDR3 coding sequence is TGTGCCAGCAGCTACGGGACAGGAACCTACGAGCAGTACTTC. It specifies CASSYGTGTYEQYF.

This chain joins TRBV27 and TRBJ1-1; D not resolved. The CDR3 covers 13 residues. Trimming took off 6 bases at V and 0 bases at J, with 8 bases between the two ends. Germline loops: CDR1 MNHEY, CDR2 SMNVEV (reference sequence). The CDR3 sequence: CASRETLNTEAFF. The CDR3 coding sequence is TGTGCCAGCAGGGAGACACTGAACACTGAAGCTTTCTTT.

The rearrangement uses TRBV19 and TRBJ2-7; no reliable D call. The CDR3 has 13 amino acids. Trimming removed 1 base at V and 4 bases at J, with 8 bases between. Germline CDR1 reads LNHDA; CDR2 reads SQIVND (reference sequence). The CDR3 region is CASSIGKGYEQYF. In nucleotides, the CDR3 is TGTGCCAGTAGTATAGGGAAGGGATACGAGCAGTACTTC.

V gene TRBV6-5 combines with J gene TRBJ2-2, with 7 bases that match TRBD1. Germline CDR1 reads MNHEY; CDR2 reads SVGAGI. Trimming took 8 bases from V and 1 from J; bases not matched to a gene: 1. This CDR3 has 13 amino acids. The CDR3 reads CASGTENTGELFF. DNA of the CDR3: TGTGCCAGCGGGACAGAGAACACCGGGGAGCTGTTTTTT.

In its sample, this clone was seen once. In DNA form, the CDR3 reads TGTGCCAGCAGTTTTGTGAGGGCGACGGGAATCCATTTT. Its translation: CASSFVRATGIHF. The chain recombines TRBV28 with TRBJ1-5; D gene ambiguous. This CDR3 has 13 amino acids. Trimming pared 3 bases from V and 16 bases from J, leaving 19 bases between. CDR1 is MDHEN and CDR2 is SYDVKM in the germline V gene.

V gene TRBV5-1 combines with J gene TRBJ2-2; TRBD2 agrees at 9 bases. V gave up 0 bases and J gave up 6 bases; unmatched junction bases: 6. The CDR3 has 16 residues. The V gene's germline CDR1 is SGHRS and CDR2 YFSETQ. The CDR3 DNA is TGCGCCAGCAGCTTGGGGATAGCGGGAGCCTCCGGGGAGCTGTTTTTT. Translation: CASSLGIAGASGELFF. The complete variable domain, with remaining parts taken from reference TRBV5-1 and TRBJ2-2, reads KAGVTQTPRYLIKTRGQQVTLSCSPISGHRSVSWYQQTPGQGLQFLFEYFSETQRNKGNFPGRFSGRQFSNSRSEMNVSTLELGDSALYLCASSLGIAGASGELFFGEGSRLTVL.

The CDR3: CASSSPTSVSYNEQFF. CDR3 bases: TGTGCCAGCAGCTCACCGACTAGCGTATCCTACAATGAGCAGTTCTTC. The chain couples TRBV5-4 to TRBJ2-1; 8 positions agree with TRBD2. The junction had 6 bases not matched to a gene; V was cut back by 3 bases and J by 1 base. The CDR3 totals 16 residues. Looked up from germline, CDR1 is SGHNT and CDR2 is YYREEE (reference sequence).

The V gene is TRBV11-1, the J gene TRBJ2-3; 16 bases line up with TRBD2. Germline lookup yields CDR1 SGHAT and CDR2 FQDESV (reference sequence). The CDR3 contains 18 residues. Trimming at V came to 5 bases and at J to 6 bases, leaving 11 bases not matched to a gene. The CDR3 DNA reads TGTGCCAGCAGCCCCGGGACTAGCGGGAGGGCCTCGGGGGATACGCAGTATTTT. Translating gives CASSPGTSGRASGDTQYF.

The rearrangement joins TRBV7-2 to TRBJ2-7; D may match TRBD1 or TRBD2 (5 bases each). Per germline, CDR1 SGHTA and CDR2 FQGNSA. The V and J ends lost 4 bases and 5 bases respectively, with 24 bases between them. CDR3 length: 17 amino acids. CDR3 region: CASSSGLWEWSTDEQYF. DNA for the CDR3: TGTGCCAGCAGCTCAGGGCTTTGGGAGTGGTCTACCGACGAGCAGTACTTC.

In nucleotides, the CDR3 is TGTGCCAGCAGCAACACAGGGAGCCAAGAGACCCAGTACTTC. This gives the protein CASSNTGSQETQYF. V and J are TRBV7-2 and TRBJ2-5, with D perhaps matching TRBD1 (6 bases). CDR1 SGHTA and CDR2 FQGNSA come from the germline V gene. The CDR3 is 14 residues long. Between the trimmed V and J ends, which lost 5 bases and 1 base, there was a span of 11 bases.

This chain connects TRBV7-2 to TRBJ2-3; unclear D gene. CDR1 and CDR2 (germline): SGHTA, FQGNSA. The ends were cut back, 2 bases at V and 2 bases at J, with 14 bases in the middle. This CDR3 comprises 16 residues. DNA for the CDR3: TGTGCCAGCAGCTTACAGGTCAGAGCCGCCACAGATACGCAGTATTTT. This sequence encodes CASSLQVRAATDTQYF.

The rearrangement uses TRBV2 and TRBJ2-5, with D maybe TRBD1 (6 bases). This CDR3 has 14 amino acids. The germline V and J ends were trimmed by 0 bases and 1 base, with 6 bases remaining between them. Germline CDR1 SNHLY, CDR2 FYNNEI. CDR3 DNA sequence: TGTGCCAGCAGTGAAGCGGACAGCCAAGAGACCCAGTACTTC. It encodes CASSEADSQETQYF.

CDR3 residues: CASSPGSQSYEQYF. In DNA form, the CDR3 reads TGTGCCAGCTCACCAGGGAGTCAGTCCTACGAGCAGTACTTC. The chain employs TRBV18 and TRBJ2-7, with a weak D call TRBD2 (5 bases). This CDR3 has 14 amino acids. Trimming cost V 2 bases and J 1 base, with 9 bases left between them. The germline gives CDR1 KGHSH, CDR2 LQKENI.

This clone has just one count. The V and J genes are TRBV19 and TRBJ1-3, with D perhaps TRBD1 (6 bases). The CDR3 runs to 13 residues. V dropped 8 bases and J dropped 2 bases, with 10 bases sitting between them. Germline loops: CDR1 LNHDA, CDR2 SQIVND (reference sequence). The CDR3 spells CASETGAGNTIYF. CDR3 DNA: TGTGCCAGTGAGACAGGAGCTGGAAACACCATATATTTT.

The chain couples TRBV9 to TRBJ2-7; D uncertain. Trimming removed 0 bases from V and 2 bases from J, with 6 bases in between. The CDR3 runs to 13 residues. The germline CDR1 and CDR2 sequences are SGDLS and YYNGEE. The CDR3 DNA follows: TGTGCCAGCAGCGTAGAGACGACCTACGAGCAGTACTTC. It yields the protein CASSVETTYEQYF.

For the CDR3, the DNA is TGTGCCAGCAGGGACAGTAAAGAAGCTTTCTTT. Translation: CASRDSKEAFF. V is TRBV6-5 and J is TRBJ1-1, with a tentative D call TRBD1 (6 bases). This CDR3 spans 11 amino acids. Germline lookup yields CDR1 MNHEY and CDR2 SVGAGI. Between the trimmed V and J ends, which lost 6 bases and 8 bases, there was a span of 10 bases.